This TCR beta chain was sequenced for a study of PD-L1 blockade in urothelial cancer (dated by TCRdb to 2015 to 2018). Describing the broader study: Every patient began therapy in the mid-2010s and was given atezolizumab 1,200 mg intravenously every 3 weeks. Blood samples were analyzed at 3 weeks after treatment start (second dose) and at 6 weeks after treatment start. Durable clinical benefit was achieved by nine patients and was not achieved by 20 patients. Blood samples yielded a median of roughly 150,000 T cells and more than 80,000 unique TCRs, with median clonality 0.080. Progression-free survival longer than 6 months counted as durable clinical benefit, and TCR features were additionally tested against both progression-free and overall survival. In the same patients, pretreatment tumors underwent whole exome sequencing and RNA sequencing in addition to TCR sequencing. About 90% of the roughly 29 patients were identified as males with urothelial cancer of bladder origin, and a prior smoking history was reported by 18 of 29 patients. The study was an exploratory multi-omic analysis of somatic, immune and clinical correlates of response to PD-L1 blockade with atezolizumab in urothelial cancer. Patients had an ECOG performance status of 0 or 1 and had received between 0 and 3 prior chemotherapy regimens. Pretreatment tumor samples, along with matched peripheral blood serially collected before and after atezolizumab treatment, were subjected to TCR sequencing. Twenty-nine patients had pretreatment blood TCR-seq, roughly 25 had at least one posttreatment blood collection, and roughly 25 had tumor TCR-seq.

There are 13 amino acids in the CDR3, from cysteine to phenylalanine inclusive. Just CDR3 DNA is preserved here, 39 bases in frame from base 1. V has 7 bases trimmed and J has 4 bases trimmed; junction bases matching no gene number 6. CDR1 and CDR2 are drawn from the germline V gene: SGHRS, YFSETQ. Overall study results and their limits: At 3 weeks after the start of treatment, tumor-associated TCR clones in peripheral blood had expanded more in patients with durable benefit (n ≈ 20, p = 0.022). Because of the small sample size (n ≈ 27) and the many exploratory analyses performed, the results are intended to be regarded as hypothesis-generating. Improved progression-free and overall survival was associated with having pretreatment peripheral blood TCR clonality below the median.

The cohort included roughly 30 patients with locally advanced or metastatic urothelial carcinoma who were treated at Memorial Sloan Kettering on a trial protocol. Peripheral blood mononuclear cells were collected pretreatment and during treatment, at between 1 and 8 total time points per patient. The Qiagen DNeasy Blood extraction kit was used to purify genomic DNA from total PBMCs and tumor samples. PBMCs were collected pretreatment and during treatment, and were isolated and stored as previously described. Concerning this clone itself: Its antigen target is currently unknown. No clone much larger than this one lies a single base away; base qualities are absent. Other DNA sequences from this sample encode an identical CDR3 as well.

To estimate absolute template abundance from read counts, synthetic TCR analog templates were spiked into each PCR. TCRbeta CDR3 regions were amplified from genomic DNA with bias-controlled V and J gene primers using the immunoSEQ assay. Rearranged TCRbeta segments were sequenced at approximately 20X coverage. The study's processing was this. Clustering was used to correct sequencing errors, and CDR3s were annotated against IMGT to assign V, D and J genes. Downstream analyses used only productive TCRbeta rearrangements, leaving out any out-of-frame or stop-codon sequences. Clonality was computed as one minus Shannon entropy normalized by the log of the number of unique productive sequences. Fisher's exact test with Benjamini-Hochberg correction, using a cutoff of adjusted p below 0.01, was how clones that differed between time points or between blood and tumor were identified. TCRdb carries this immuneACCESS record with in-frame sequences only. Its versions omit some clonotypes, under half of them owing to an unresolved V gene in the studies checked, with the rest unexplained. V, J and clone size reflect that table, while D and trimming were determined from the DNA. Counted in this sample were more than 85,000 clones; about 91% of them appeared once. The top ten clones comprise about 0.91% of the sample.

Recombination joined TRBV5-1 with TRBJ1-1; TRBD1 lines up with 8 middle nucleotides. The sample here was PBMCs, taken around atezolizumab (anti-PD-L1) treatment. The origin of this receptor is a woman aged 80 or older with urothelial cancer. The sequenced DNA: TGCGCCAGCGGGGGAACAGGGGGCACTGAAGCTTTCTTT. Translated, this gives CASGGTGGTEAFF.